A selection of T cell receptor beta chains follows, all from one sample in a study of human T cells and chemical hapten exposure. TCRdb reanalysed the RACE reads using MiXCR and keeps one entry per CDR3 protein. The data contain 100,000 or so distinct CDR3 sequences, 34% of them singletons. Source: whole blood, taken in connection with sensitization to the hapten diphenylcyclopropenone (DPC). These receptors all come from a man between 40 and 49 years old with alopecia areata. Some clones in this sample may be carry-over from other donors' samples. Both conserved end residues are part of each CDR3. The order of the fields is J gene, V gene, D gene, clone size, CDR3 DNA, CDR3 protein. A D gene is named only where the DNA matches it firmly. The size of a clone is reported for some rows only, either as once, few or many, or as a class for expanded clones.

TRBJ2-6 TRBV9 NA NA TGTGCCAGCACGAGGGATGGGGCCAACGTCCTGACTTTC CASTRDGANVLTF
TRBJ2-7 TRBV20-1 TRBD1 NA TGCAGTGCCCCCTCATATCTCGGGACAGGGGGGATCGAGCAGTACTTC CSAPSYLGTGGIEQYF
TRBJ2-5 TRBV29-1 NA NA TGCAGCGTTGCGAGCGTCTCGGGGGAGACCCAGTACTTC CSVASVSGETQYF
TRBJ2-2 TRBV27 TRBD1 NA TGTGCCAGCAGTCCGGAGTACAGGGGCTGGAACACCGGGGAGCTGTTTTTT CASSPEYRGWNTGELFF
TRBJ1-5 TRBV6-5 TRBD1 few TGTGCCAGCAGCTCGACAGGGAATCAGCCCCAGCATTTT CASSSTGNQPQHF
TRBJ1-3 TRBV6-5 NA NA TGTGCCAGCAGGAGGGTAGGGCTATGGAAGGACACCATATATTTT CASRRVGLWKDTIYF
TRBJ1-5 TRBV7-2 NA NA TGTGCCAGCAGCTTAGTACAGGCTAGCAATCAGCCCCAGCATTTT CASSLVQASNQPQHF
TRBJ2-5 TRBV20-1 NA NA TGCAGTGCCTATTCACAGGAGGGGGAGACCCAGTACTTC CSAYSQEGETQYF
TRBJ2-7 TRBV28 NA NA TGTGCCAGCAGTAGACGAAGAAGTAGCTACGAGCAGTACTTC CASSRRRSSYEQYF
TRBJ2-3 TRBV20-1 NA many TGCAGTGCTAGAGATCCGCTAGCCGGTGGTACAGATACGCAGTATTTT CSARDPLAGGTDTQYF
TRBJ2-1 TRBV5-1 TRBD2 few TGCGCCAGCAGCTCCCAGCGGGGGGACTACAATGAGCAGTTCTTC CASSSQRGDYNEQFF
TRBJ2-7 TRBV5-1 TRBD2 few TGCGCCAGCAGCTCCGACGGGGGGTCTACCTACGAGCAGTACTTC CASSSDGGSTYEQYF
TRBJ2-5 TRBV6-1 TRBD1 many TGTGCCAGCAGCGGGACAGGGTCCGCGACCCAGTACTTC CASSGTGSATQYF
TRBJ2-3 TRBV20-1 NA NA TGCAGTGCTAGAGTGACGGGATCGATGACAGATACGCAGTATTTT CSARVTGSMTDTQYF
TRBJ2-1 TRBV5-1 TRBD1 NA TGCGCCAGCAGCCCTCATCGACAGGGCGTCAATGAGCAGTTCTTC CASSPHRQGVNEQFF
TRBJ1-2 TRBV15 TRBD1 few TGTGCCACCAGCAGAGCCGGGACAGCAGACTATGGCTACACCTTC CATSRAGTADYGYTF
TRBJ2-7 TRBV7-2 NA few TGTGCCAGCAGCTTAGCCCGTTTCGAGCAGTACTTC CASSLARFEQYF
TRBJ1-1 TRBV29-1 NA few TGCAGCGTTGAAGCCGTCCTAGGGGACACTGAAGCTTTCTTT CSVEAVLGDTEAFF
TRBJ1-1 TRBV7-9 TRBD1 NA TGTGCCAGCAGCCGCGGACAGGATATGAACACTGAAGCTTTCTTT CASSRGQDMNTEAFF
TRBJ2-1 TRBV28 TRBD1 NA TGTGCCAGCAGTTCTGCCGGGACAGAATACAATGAGCAGTTCTTC CASSSAGTEYNEQFF
TRBJ1-1 TRBV2 NA NA TGTGCCAGCAGTGAAGATTCAGGGTCCTACACTGAAGCTTTCTTT CASSEDSGSYTEAFF
TRBJ2-3 TRBV5-1 NA NA TGCGCCAGCAGCGGATGGGGAGCAGATACGCAGTATTTT CASSGWGADTQYF
TRBJ2-7 TRBV6-5 TRBD2 NA TGTGCCAGCAGTTACAACGTGGGGACTAGCGGGTCCTACGAGCAGTACTTC CASSYNVGTSGSYEQYF
TRBJ2-3 TRBV7-6 NA few TGTGCCAGCAGCTTAGGGGTATCGAGCGGCACAGATACGCAGTATTTT CASSLGVSSGTDTQYF
TRBJ1-6 TRBV12-3/TRBV12-4 TRBD1 NA TGTGCCAGCAGTTACGACAGGGGCAATTCACCCCTCCACTTT CASSYDRGNSPLHF
TRBJ2-1 TRBV10-3 TRBD2 NA TGTGCCATCAGGACCGGGACTAGCCTTACAGAGCAGTTCTTC CAIRTGTSLTEQFF
TRBJ1-4 TRBV12-3/TRBV12-4 TRBD1 NA TGTGCCAGCAGTTTCCGAGGGACAGGGGGAAAACTGTTTTTT CASSFRGTGGKLFF
TRBJ2-1 TRBV6-5 TRBD2 few TGTGCCAGCAGTTACTCTCTAGCGGTCCCTGAGCAGTTCTTC CASSYSLAVPEQFF
TRBJ1-3 TRBV20-1 TRBD1 NA TGCAGTGCTAGAGCGGACGGGACAGCTGGAAACACCATATATTTT CSARADGTAGNTIYF
TRBJ1-2 TRBV29-1 NA NA TGCAGCGTCAGTTCAGACCCAAACTATGGCTACACCTTC CSVSSDPNYGYTF
TRBJ2-1 TRBV6-2/TRBV6-3 TRBD2 NA TGTGCCAGCACCCCGGGAGGTAGCGGGAGAATGAGCGATGAGCAGTTCTTC CASTPGGSGRMSDEQFF
TRBJ2-1 TRBV20-1 TRBD2 few TGCAGTGCTGAAACTACTAGCGGGAGCAATGAGCAGTTCTTC CSAETTSGSNEQFF
TRBJ2-3 TRBV13 NA few TGTGCCAGCAGCTCCGAGCGGGTTCTTCGCACAGATACGCAGTATTTT CASSSERVLRTDTQYF
TRBJ2-3 TRBV11-2 NA NA TGTGCCAGCAGCATTTATATAATAACGGGAAGGACAGATACGCAGTATTTT CASSIYIITGRTDTQYF
TRBJ2-1 TRBV2 NA few TGTGCCAGCAGAATTTGTAACAATGAGCAGTTCTTC CASRICNNEQFF
TRBJ2-4 TRBV9 NA few TGTGCCAGCAGCGGGAGGGCGGGCAAAAACATTCAGTACTTC CASSGRAGKNIQYF
TRBJ1-2 TRBV6-5 TRBD1 few TGTGCCAGCAGTCCTCAAACAGGGGGCAGTAACTATGGCTACACCTTC CASSPQTGGSNYGYTF
TRBJ2-2 TRBV7-3 TRBD2 NA TGTGCCAGCAGGAGCGGGAGGAACACCGGGGAGCTGTTTTTT CASRSGRNTGELFF
TRBJ2-3 TRBV11-3 TRBD1 NA TGTGCCAGCAGCCTCGGGACAGGGGACACAGATACGCAGTATTTT CASSLGTGDTDTQYF
TRBJ1-2 TRBV28 NA NA TGTGCCAGCAGCTCTAACTATGGCTACACCTTC CASSSNYGYTF
TRBJ1-4 TRBV6-5 TRBD1 NA TGTGCCAGCAGTCCGGGACAGATATTTAATGAAAAACTGTTTTTT CASSPGQIFNEKLFF
TRBJ2-3 TRBV20-1 NA NA TGCAGTGCTAGTGGTCTAGCCGCAGATACGCAGTATTTT CSASGLAADTQYF
TRBJ2-2 TRBV7-9 NA NA TGTGCCAGCAGCTCTTTAACGGGAACCGGGGAGCTGTTTTTT CASSSLTGTGELFF
TRBJ2-3 TRBV5-1 NA few TGCGCCAGCAGCTTGGACACAGATACGCAGTATTTT CASSLDTDTQYF
TRBJ2-3 TRBV29-1 TRBD2 many TGCAGCGTCACTCCAATCCCCACTAGCGGGAGGAGTTTCGGGGCAGGGACCCTCACAGATACGCAGTATTTT CSVTPIPTSGRSFGAGTLTDTQYF
TRBJ1-2 TRBV29-1 NA NA TGCAGCGTTGAAGCTCAGGGCCGGACAGTTGAGGGCTACACCTTC CSVEAQGRTVEGYTF
TRBJ2-1 TRBV7-2 TRBD2 NA TGTGCCAGCAGCTTAGATAGAGCGGGAGGAAGGAATGAGCAGTTCTTC CASSLDRAGGRNEQFF
TRBJ2-7 TRBV27 TRBD2 NA TGTGCCAGCAGTCCCTACAAACTGGGACTAGCGAGTATGGGAGGGAGGGGCGAGCAGTACTTC CASSPYKLGLASMGGRGEQYF
TRBJ2-3 TRBV3-1 NA NA TGTGCCAGCGGAGGCCGGGACTTATACACAGATACGCAGTATTTT CASGGRDLYTDTQYF
TRBJ1-1 TRBV11-1 TRBD1 NA TGTGCCAGCAGCAGGGGGGGACAGGGGATCGGAGAAGCTTTCTTT CASSRGGQGIGEAFF
TRBJ2-2 TRBV29-1 NA few TGCAGCGTTGAAGTACCAGGGAAGCTGTTTTTT CSVEVPGKLFF
TRBJ2-5 TRBV6-5 TRBD2 NA TGTGCCAGCAGTTACTCGTTTGTGGGAGGGCCCCCAGAGACCCAGTACTTC CASSYSFVGGPPETQYF